This T cell receptor (beta chain) was obtained from a study of CD8 T cells in ankylosing spondylitis. Study outcomes and limitations: Clones tied to disease were said to be significantly enriched in matched ankylosing spondylitis synovial fluid.

Each CDR3 protein gets one entry after TCRdb re-called the 5' RACE reads with MiXCR. The sample holds a few hundred thousand distinct CDR3 sequences, 11% seen once. Points on this clonotype: Its antigen remains unidentified.

V lost 7 bases to trimming and J lost 5 bases; unmatched junction nucleotides: 7. Germline V CDR1 and CDR2: SGHRS, YFSETQ. The CDR3 is 14 amino acids. The chain uses TRBV5-1 and TRBJ2-2, with 8 positions matching TRBD2. The sequence was obtained from a female donor with ankylosing spondylitis or in good health (not recorded which). The sequenced sample consisted of blood, either unsorted or a sorted T cell fraction (not recorded which). This CDR3 reads CASGPGTSTGELFF. The CDR3 nucleotides read TGCGCCAGCGGTCCCGGGACTAGTACCGGGGAGCTGTTTTTT. The full variable domain, in which reference TRBV5-1 and TRBJ2-2 provide the parts outside the CDR3, is KAGVTQTPRYLIKTRGQQVTLSCSPISGHRSVSWYQQTPGQGLQFLFEYFSETQRNKGNFPGRFSGRQFSNSRSEMNVSTLELGDSALYLCASGPGTSTGELFFGEGSRLTVL.